This TCR beta chain was recorded in a study of coeliac disease. Across the whole study: Refractory type I: diet-unresponsive over 12 months, with immunophenotypically normal intraepithelial cells. General observations from the study: Control samples showed higher TRB and TRG clonality than intraepithelial and lamina propria samples in active celiac disease. Few TRB amino acid sequences were shared between samples; most were unique.

This clone was counted a few times. Its specificity is not known. In germline, CDR1 is SGHRS, CDR2 YFSETQ. Trimming took 4 bases from V and 5 from J, leaving 13 bases between them. This CDR3 comprises 14 residues. Clones were sequenced by immunoSEQ multiplex PCR, and TCRdb holds only the in-frame ones, with some missing. The sample yields several thousand clones, around 72% seen once. The receptor was derived from a man aged 30 to 39 with celiac disease. This chain joins TRBV5-1 and TRBJ2-1, with a weak D call TRBD1 (6 bases). Sample: lamina propria lymphocytes from the gut. CDR3 in amino acids: CASSLQGFNNEQFF. CDR3 sequence (DNA): TGCGCCAGCAGCCTCCAGGGGTTCAACAATGAGCAGTTCTTC.